The clone carrying this T cell receptor beta chain was counted between two and nine times. The antigen is unknown. A much bigger clone sits one base away, suggesting this may be a read error. This CDR3 is 15 amino acids long. V lost 5 bases and J lost 3, with 16 bases in between. Germline loops: CDR1 SGHRS, CDR2 YFSETQ. This entry is derived from a study of prognosis after radiotherapy for stage I lung cancer. Study information: Therapy given concurrently with stereotactic body radiotherapy reached no patient. The study, taken as a whole, reports: Tumor-specific status of the expanded TCR clones was not determined in the analysis. The number of unique TCR clones went down after stereotactic body radiation therapy, with a median of about 10,000 versus 6,900.

It was by two-round multiplex PCR that TCR beta CDR3 was amplified from genomic DNA. First-round PCR employed TRBV- and TRBJ-specific primers for each gene. TCRdb independently ran MiXCR on the multiplex PCR reads; one entry per CDR3 protein. Of approximately 25,000 distinct CDR3 sequences in the sample, around 42% are singletons; the top ten hold under 15%. The sample consisted of PBMCs, taken before or after stereotactic body radiation therapy (not recorded which). The TCR originated in a donor over 45 with non-small cell lung cancer. The rearrangement joins TRBV5-1 to TRBJ2-3, with D possibly TRBD2 on 7 matching bases. The CDR3 DNA sequence: TGCGCCAGCAGTCTGGGGGGGGGGCGGACAGATACGCAGTATTTT. Its translation is CASSLGGGRTDTQYF.